This paragraph reports one T cell receptor (beta chain). These data are taken from a study of control samples from healthy donors and cancer patients. Germline lookup yields CDR1 KGHSH and CDR2 LQKENI. V was clipped by 2 bases and J by 7 bases, with 9 bases between them. The CDR3 consists of 13 residues. The repertoire was sequenced with immunoSEQ multiplex PCR; TCRdb's copy has only in-frame clones and lacks some. The profile shows roughly 130,000 clones, around 93% of them singletons. The chain joins TRBV18 to TRBJ2-1, with D maybe TRBD2 (6 bases). The clonotype was recovered from a man younger than 30 in good health. Sequenced material: blood. The CDR3: CASSPIAGNEQFF. The CDR3 DNA follows: TGTGCCAGCTCACCAATCGCGGGAAATGAGCAGTTCTTC. Variable domain in full (rest from reference TRBV18 and TRBJ2-1): NAGVMQNPRHLVRRRGQEARLRCSPMKGHSHVYWYRQLPEEGLKFMVYLQKENIIDESGMPKERFSAEFPKEGPSILRIQQVVRGDSAAYFCASSPIAGNEQFFGPGTRLTVL.